This TCR beta chain was found in a study of shared clonotypes between healthy human individuals. Data came from immunoSEQ multiplex PCR; TCRdb stores just in-frame clones and leaves some out. The repertoire holds a few hundred thousand clones, with 97% as singletons. Losses at the gene ends were 6 bases for V and 2 bases for J; bases not matched to a gene: 8. There are 15 residues in the CDR3. Germline CDR1 and CDR2: SGHNT and YYREEE (reference sequence). The rearrangement joins TRBV5-4 to TRBJ2-1; 7 bases are shared with TRBD2. The sequence was collected from a woman aged 30 to 39 in good health. The sample taken for sequencing was naive CD4+ T cells sorted from blood. Subset: CD45RA+ positively selected. CDR3 nucleotide sequence: TGTGCCAGCACCCGGAATCTAGCGGCCTACAATGAGCAGTTCTTC. Translation gives CASTRNLAAYNEQFF.